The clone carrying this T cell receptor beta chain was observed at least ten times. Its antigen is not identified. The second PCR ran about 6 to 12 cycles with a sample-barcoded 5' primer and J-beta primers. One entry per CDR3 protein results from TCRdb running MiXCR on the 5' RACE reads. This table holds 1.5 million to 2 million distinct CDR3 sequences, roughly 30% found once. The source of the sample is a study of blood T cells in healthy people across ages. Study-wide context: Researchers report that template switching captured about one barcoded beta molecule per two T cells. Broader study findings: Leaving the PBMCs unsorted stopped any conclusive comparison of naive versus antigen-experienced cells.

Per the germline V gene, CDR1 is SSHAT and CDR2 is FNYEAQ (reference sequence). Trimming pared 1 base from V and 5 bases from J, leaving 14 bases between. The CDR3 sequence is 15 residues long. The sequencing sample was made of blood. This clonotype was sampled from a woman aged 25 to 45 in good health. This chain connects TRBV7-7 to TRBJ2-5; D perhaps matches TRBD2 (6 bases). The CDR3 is CASSLVPSVGETQYF. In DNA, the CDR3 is TGTGCCAGCAGCTTAGTCCCTAGCGTTGGGGAGACCCAGTACTTC. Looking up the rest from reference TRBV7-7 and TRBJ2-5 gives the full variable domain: GAGVSQSPRYKVTKRGQDVTLRCDPISSHATLYWYQQALGQGPEFLTYFNYEAQPDKSGLPSDRFSAERPEGSISTLTIQRTEQRDSAMYRCASSLVPSVGETQYFGPGTRLLVL.